The subject of this entry is one T cell receptor beta chain. This was the immunoSEQ v3 assay. Produced via immunoSEQ multiplex PCR; TCRdb's table is partial and in-frame only. Of approximately 12,000 clones in the sample, about 54% were seen once. Time point here: pre-treatment sample, taken before nivolumab and TIL therapy. Pleural nodules or supraclavicular lymph nodes made up most of the excised metastases sampled. This entry belongs to a study of TIL therapy for anti-PD-1-resistant metastatic lung cancer. Study as a whole: By whole-exome sequencing, median non-synonymous tumor mutation burden was approximately 1.6 mutations per megabase.

Germline CDR1 is SGHDT and CDR2 is YYEEEE. This CDR3 has 13 residues. Trimming took off 0 bases at V and 16 bases at J, with 16 bases between the two ends. This TCR came from a person between 25 and 80 years old with non-small cell lung cancer. Specimen: tumor tissue, collected at baseline. V usage is TRBV5-6 and J usage is TRBJ1-4; maybe TRBD1 (5 bases). The CDR3 DNA reads as TGTGCCAGCAGCTTGGGTGCAGGGAAGGTCTGGTTTTTT. Protein product: CASSLGAGKVWFF.